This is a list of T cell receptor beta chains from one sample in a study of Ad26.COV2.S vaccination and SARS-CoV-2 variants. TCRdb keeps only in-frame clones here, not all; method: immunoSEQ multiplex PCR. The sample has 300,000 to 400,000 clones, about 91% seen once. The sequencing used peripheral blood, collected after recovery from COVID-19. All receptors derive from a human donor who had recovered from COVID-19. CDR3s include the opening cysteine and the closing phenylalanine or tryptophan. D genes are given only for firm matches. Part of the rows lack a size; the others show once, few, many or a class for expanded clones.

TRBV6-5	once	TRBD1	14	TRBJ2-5	CASSTRTGMETQYF	TGTGCCAGCAGTACTCGGACAGGGATGGAGACCCAGTACTTC
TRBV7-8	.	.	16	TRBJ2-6	CASSKEGGWRANVLTF	TGTGCCAGCAGCAAAGAAGGGGGGTGGAGGGCCAACGTCCTGACTTTC
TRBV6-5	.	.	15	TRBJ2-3	CASSTRFGGTDTQYF	TGTGCCAGCAGTACAAGGTTCGGGGGCACAGATACGCAGTATTTT
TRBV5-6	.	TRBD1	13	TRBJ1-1	CASNRQGKTEAFF	TGTGCCAGCAACAGACAGGGTAAGACTGAAGCTTTCTTT
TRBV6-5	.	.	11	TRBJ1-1	CASGWGAEAFF	TGTGCCAGCGGCTGGGGGGCTGAAGCTTTCTTT
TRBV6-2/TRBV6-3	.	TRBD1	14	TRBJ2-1	CASSDGTGNNEQFF	TGTGCCAGCAGTGATGGGACAGGAAACAATGAGCAGTTCTTC
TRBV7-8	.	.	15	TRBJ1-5	CASSLTPGVGQPQHF	TGTGCCAGCAGCTTAACTCCGGGGGTGGGTCAGCCCCAGCATTTT
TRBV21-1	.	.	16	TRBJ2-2	CASSKERRLNTGELFF	TGTGCCAGCAGCAAAGAGAGAAGGCTGAACACCGGGGAGCTGTTTTTT
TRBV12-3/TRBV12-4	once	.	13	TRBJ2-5	CASSLPGQETQYF	TGTGCCAGCAGTTTACCGGGCCAAGAGACCCAGTACTTC
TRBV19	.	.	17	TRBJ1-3	CASSTYDSSVTGNTIYF	TGTGCCAGTAGTACGTATGACAGTAGCGTGACTGGAAACACCATATATTTT
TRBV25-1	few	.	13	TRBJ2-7	CASSEFGRDEQYF	TGTGCCAGCAGTGAATTTGGCAGGGACGAGCAGTACTTC
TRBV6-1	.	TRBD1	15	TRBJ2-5	CASSDTGTGQETQYF	TGTGCCAGCAGTGACACCGGGACAGGGCAAGAGACCCAGTACTTC
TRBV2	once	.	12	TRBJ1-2	CASSWEKLGYTF	TGTGCCAGCTCTTGGGAAAAACTCGGCTACACCTTC
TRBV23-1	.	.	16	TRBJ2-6	CASSQSLGSGANVLTF	TGCGCCAGCAGTCAATCATTGGGCTCTGGGGCCAACGTCCTGACTTTC
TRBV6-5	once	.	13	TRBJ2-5	CASRGTPQKTQYF	TGTGCCAGCAGAGGGACCCCCCAGAAGACCCAGTACTTC
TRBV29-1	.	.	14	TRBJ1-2	CSAGDGRRNYGYTF	TGCAGCGCCGGCGATGGACGGAGAAACTATGGCTACACCTTC
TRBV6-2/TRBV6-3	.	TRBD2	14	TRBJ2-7	CASSSSGGYYEQYF	TGTGCCAGCAGTTCTAGCGGGGGGTACTACGAGCAGTACTTC
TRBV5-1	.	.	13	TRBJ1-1	CASSLAGGREAFF	TGCGCCAGCAGCTTGGCTGGGGGGCGTGAAGCTTTCTTT
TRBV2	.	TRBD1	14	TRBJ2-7	CASSGRDSPYEQYF	TGTGCCAGCAGTGGTCGGGACAGCCCCTACGAGCAGTACTTC
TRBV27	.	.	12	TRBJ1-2	CASSLSGYGYTF	TGTGCCAGCAGTTTATCCGGCTATGGCTACACCTTC